This T cell receptor (beta chain) was found in a study of follicular helper T cells after annual influenza vaccination (dated by TCRdb to 2016 to 2017). Broadly, across the study: Blood was drawn on days 0, 7 and 28 after each seasonal influenza vaccination. To study recall of cTfh clones, some subjects were followed through successive annual vaccinations in the 2013-2014, 2014-2015 and 2015-2016 seasons. One week after vaccination, a second recruited cohort of more than nine subjects (Table S1) displayed a similar ICOS+CD38+ cTfh response. Multi-year samples were available from six subjects, with four subjects covering two vaccination seasons and two subjects covering three seasons. The 2015 samples were processed right after collection, while the 2013-2014 samples were cryopreserved.

From its cysteine to its phenylalanine, the CDR3 spans 12 amino acids. Here the CDR3 DNA is all that survives: 36 bases in frame from base 1. In the germline V gene (reference sequence), CDR1 corresponds to MNHNY and CDR2 to SVGAGI. V and J lose 6 bases and 5 bases, and a span of 10 bases separates them. Worth noting for this clone: No cognate antigen has been identified for it. Per-nucleotide qualities are absent, and no much larger clonotype sits a single base away.

Library preparation was by the immunoSEQ multiplex PCR assay. Adaptive Biotechnologies handled the TCRB amplification, library preparation, sequencing and preliminary bioinformatics at Survey level resolution. For TCRB sequencing, genomic DNA from sorted cTfh populations was amplified by multiplex PCR. From the authors' description of their analysis: Clonality was computed in R as 1 minus normalized Shannon entropy; the Gini index was calculated with the R package ineq. To get the overlap score, the summed counts of shared sequences were divided by the total counts of all sequences in both of the compared samples. Fisher's exact test, with an assumed theoretical repertoire of 10^7 TCRB sequences, was used to assess the significance of shared clonotypes. What TCRdb holds here is the immuneACCESS table cut down to in-frame rearrangements. Part of the clones is not present; checked against another copy, under half of the missing clones reflect an unresolved V gene, and the others are unexplained. D and trimming were read from the DNA, whereas the V and J calls and clone size are those reported in that table. The sample has 12,000 or so clones on record, roughly 80% of them singletons. Jointly, the top ten make up about 3.7% of the sample.

Per the publication, the time point label means: 2015-2016 season, pre-vaccination. Adults were given seasonal inactivated influenza vaccine (Fluvarix), and sorted blood CD4 subsets were followed by TCRB sequencing before and after vaccination. Subjects were considered eligible if community-dwelling and if influenza vaccine had not been received in the prior 6 months. Subjects were excluded for influenza vaccine contraindications, substance abuse, HIV/AIDS, active malignancy, immunomodulatory medication, or active illness such as respiratory infection. At each time point, somewhere between roughly 40 and 100 mL of blood was taken. Circulating Tfh were defined as non-naive CD4+CXCR5+PD-1+ cells and sorted into ICOS+CD38+ and ICOS-CD38- fractions. PBMC were isolated using Ficoll-Paque PLUS or SepMate separation. Before DNA extraction, cell subsets were sorted from PBMC on a BD FACS Aria. Study-wide findings and limitations: Only roughly 9-20% of analyzed cells yielded productive TCRB sequences, so sampling of rare clonotypes was not possible. Day 7 ICOS+CD38+ clones were most often found later in ICOS-CD38- cTfh, suggesting that subset may serve as a memory reservoir. Successive annual vaccinations recalled a recurring oligoclonal ICOS+CD38+ cTfh response that included tetramer and AIM influenza-specific clonotypes. ICOS+CD38+ cTfh clonality correlated with the frequency of that population, and its change correlated with the change in circulating plasmablast frequency.

The material was CXCR5+ CD38- circulating T follicular helper cells from blood, obtained on the day of influenza vaccination. The cell subset or site label, as the study defines it: circulating Tfh, non-naive CD4+CXCR5+PD-1+ (ICOS+CD38+ or ICOS-CD38-). The receptor was isolated from an adult who received the influenza vaccine. The rearrangement combines TRBV6-6 with TRBJ2-5; TRBD1 is perhaps the D gene, given 5 matching bases. CDR3 protein: CASSEGAETQYF. The sequence in DNA is TGTGCCAGCAGCGAAGGGGCGGAGACCCAGTACTTC.